This record looks at one TCR beta chain sequence and its context. Measured with immunoSEQ multiplex PCR; TCRdb has only the in-frame clones, and not every one. The table has 140,000 to 150,000 clones, about 94% seen once; the top ten hold less than 4.5%. This entry is derived from a study of T cell responses to AZD1222 COVID-19 vaccine. Study at large: Samples with a second dose at about 4 or about 12 weeks were pooled together.

The sequencing used peripheral blood, collected on day 0 of AZD1222 vaccination. The TCR originated in an adult in good health.

CDR3 residues: CASSESRGLAGGNEQYF. The CDR3 DNA follows: TGCGCCAGCAGTGAGTCGAGGGGGCTAGCGGGAGGAAACGAGCAGTACTTC. The rearrangement links TRBV10-1 to TRBJ2-7, with TRBD2 matching 11 bases. Per the germline V gene, CDR1 is WNHNN and CDR2 is SYGVQD (reference sequence). The CDR3 sequence is 17 residues long. The trim removed 0 bases at V and 5 bases at J, leaving 9 bases unmatched.